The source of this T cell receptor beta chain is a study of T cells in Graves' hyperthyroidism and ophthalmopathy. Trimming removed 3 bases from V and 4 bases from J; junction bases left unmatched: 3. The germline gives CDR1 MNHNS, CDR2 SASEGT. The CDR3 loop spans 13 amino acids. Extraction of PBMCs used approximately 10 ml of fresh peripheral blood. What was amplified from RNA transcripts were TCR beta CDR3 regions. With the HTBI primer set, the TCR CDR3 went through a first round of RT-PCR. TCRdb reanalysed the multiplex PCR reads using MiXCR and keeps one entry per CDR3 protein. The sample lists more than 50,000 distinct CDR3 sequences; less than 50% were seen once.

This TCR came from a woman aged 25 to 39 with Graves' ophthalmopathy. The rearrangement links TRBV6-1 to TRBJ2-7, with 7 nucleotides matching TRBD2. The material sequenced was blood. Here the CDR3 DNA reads TGTGCCAGCAGTGAGGGAGGGTTATACGAGCAGTACTTC. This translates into CASSEGGLYEQYF.